These 18 T cell receptor beta chains came from one sample sequenced in a study of radiation and T cells in renal cell carcinoma. As to time point: baseline pretreatment blood. The sample's treatment: 15 Gy SBRT to primary tumor, nephrectomy 4 weeks later. Here immunoSEQ multiplex PCR was the method, and the copy in TCRdb shows in-frame clones only, minus some. The table lists about 130,000 clones, about 88% of them singletons. The sequenced sample was blood, obtained from a patient whose treatment included radiotherapy and nephrectomy. These receptors were obtained from a woman aged 50 to 65 with renal cell carcinoma.

Comment on this clone: Its ends do not fully match the called genes, so a read error is possible. The CDR3 sequence: CACSRVGGEKLFF. Written as DNA, the CDR3 is TGTGCCTGCAGCAGAGTGGGGGGCGAAAAACTGTTTTTT. This chain uses TRBV7-9 with TRBJ1-4, with D maybe TRBD1 (6 bases). This CDR3 spans 13 amino acids. The germline gives CDR1 SEHNR, CDR2 FQNEAQ (reference sequence).

This clone was counted a few times. The V gene is TRBV6-1, the J gene TRBJ1-2; no firm D call. Trimming took 6 bases from V and 6 from J, leaving 11 bases between them. This CDR3 is 12 amino acids long. Germline CDR1 MNHNS, CDR2 SASEGT. The CDR3 region has the DNA TGTGCCAGCAGGGGGTTCGGGGATGGCTACACCTTC. As protein: CASRGFGDGYTF.

The chain employs TRBV7-9 and TRBJ2-7, with D possibly TRBD1 on 6 matching bases. V lost 6 bases and J lost 3, with 12 bases in between. Germline-derived CDR1 and CDR2 are SEHNR and FQNEAQ (reference sequence). The CDR3 contains 13 residues. The CDR3 nucleotides read TGTGCCAGCAGTTCTGGACAGAGCTACGAGCAGTACTTC. Amino acid sequence: CASSSGQSYEQYF.

The V gene is TRBV6-5, the J gene TRBJ1-1; maybe TRBD1 (5 bases). This CDR3 contains 15 residues. V shed 6 bases and J shed 2 bases, with 16 bases lying between them. In germline, CDR1 is MNHEY, CDR2 SVGAGI. Here the CDR3 reads CASRQSRERNTEAFF. CDR3 in DNA: TGTGCCAGCAGACAATCCAGGGAGAGAAACACTGAAGCTTTCTTT.

V usage is TRBV7-2 and J usage is TRBJ2-1; TRBD2 agrees at 12 bases. Unmatched junction bases numbered 7, after V lost 5 bases and J lost 8 bases. Germline V gene data show CDR1 as SGHTA and CDR2 as FQGNSA. There are 15 residues in the CDR3. The CDR3 bases are TGTGCCAGCAGCCAAGCTAGCGGGGGGGGAGATGAGCAGTTCTTC. This translates into CASSQASGGGDEQFF.

The chain recombines TRBV5-4 with TRBJ2-3; tentative D call: TRBD1 (6 bases). Germline-derived CDR1 and CDR2 are SGHNT and YYREEE (reference sequence). Trimming shortened V by 4 bases and J by 2 bases, and 14 bases separated the two germline ends. This CDR3 has 15 residues. The CDR3 region has the DNA TGTGCCAGCAGCCCGACAGGCGTTTTCACAGATACGCAGTATTTT. Translating gives CASSPTGVFTDTQYF.

The chain carries TRBV7-2 and TRBJ1-5, with 8 bases lining up with TRBD1. This CDR3 contains 14 residues. The germline V gene encodes CDR1 SGHTA and CDR2 FQGNSA. The ends lost 6 bases at V and 4 bases at J; junction bases unmatched: 5. CDR3 coding DNA: TGTGCCAGCAGTCGGGACAGGTGGAATCAGCCCCAGCATTTT. Translated, it gives CASSRDRWNQPQHF.

This clone showed up just a few times. The chain couples TRBV11-2 to TRBJ1-2, with D tentatively TRBD1 (6 bases). V lost 5 bases, J lost 7 bases, and 17 bases lay in between. Germline CDR1 and CDR2: SGHAT and FQNNGV. The CDR3 contains 14 residues. CDR3 nucleotides: TGTGCCAGCAGCCCGGTAGTCGGAGGGGGTGGCTACACCTTC. This encodes CASSPVVGGGGYTF.

The chain has TRBV5-1 and TRBJ1-1; TRBD1 matches at 7 bases. CDR3 length: 15 residues. Trimming took 0 bases from V and 1 from J; bases not matched to a gene: 3. The germline gives CDR1 SGHRS, CDR2 YFSETQ. CDR3 in DNA: TGCGCCAGCAGCTTGGTAGGGACAGCGAACACTGAAGCTTTCTTT. Translation gives CASSLVGTANTEAFF.

V gene TRBV20-1 combines with J gene TRBJ1-5; D is unresolved. The CDR3 loop spans 11 amino acids. Germline V gene sequence: CDR1 DFQATT, CDR2 SNEGSKA (reference sequence). The V end was cut by 6 bases, the J end by 11 bases, with 14 bases between. In nucleotides, the CDR3 is TGCAGTGCCACATCGGGCGGGACCCAGCATTTT. Its translation is CSATSGGTQHF.

The chain uses TRBV10-3 and TRBJ1-1, with D uncertain. The V gene lost 0 bases and the J gene lost 8 bases, with 13 bases spanning the gap. Germline V gives CDR1 ENHRY, CDR2 SYGVKD. The CDR3 sequence is 14 residues long. CDR3 bases: TGTGCCATCAGTGAGTCCGGCGGACCGTACGAAGCTTTCTTT. Its translation: CAISESGGPYEAFF.

This clone has a single count. The chain couples TRBV5-4 to TRBJ2-7, with D tentatively TRBD1 (5 bases). This CDR3 region has 14 residues. Germline-derived CDR1 and CDR2 are SGHNT and YYREEE (reference sequence). The ends were cut back, 0 bases at V and 2 bases at J, with 9 bases in the middle. The CDR3 region has the DNA TGTGCCAGCAGCTTGGGACAGAATCCCTACGAGCAGTACTTC. Amino acid sequence: CASSLGQNPYEQYF.

In DNA, the CDR3 is TGTGCCAGCAGCGTAGTTAGTAGCGGGGGGTCAAGAGATACGCAGTATTTT. This codes for CASSVVSSGGSRDTQYF. The chain recombines TRBV9 with TRBJ2-3, with 10 bases matching TRBD2. Losses at the gene ends were 0 bases for V and 5 bases for J; bases not matched to a gene: 9. CDR3 length: 17 residues. Germline CDR1 SGDLS, CDR2 YYNGEE.

This chain joins TRBV7-6 and TRBJ1-1; TRBD1 might be the D (6 bases). This CDR3 has 14 amino acids. Trimming removed 2 bases from V and 3 bases from J, with 10 bases in between. The germline V gene has CDR1 SGHVS and CDR2 FNYEAQ. As DNA, the CDR3 is TGTGCCAGCAGCTTAATTGCAGGGGACACTGAAGCTTTCTTT. Protein sequence: CASSLIAGDTEAFF.

The genes are TRBV11-2 and TRBJ2-5; D is unclear. V was cut by 1 base and J by 5 bases, with 14 bases left in between. The germline CDR1 and CDR2 sequences are SGHAT and FQNNGV. The CDR3 sequence is 15 residues long. Written as DNA, the CDR3 is TGTGCCAGCAGCTTAGGGGCCAGTGGAGCGGAGACCCAGTACTTC. This encodes CASSLGASGAETQYF.

J is TRBJ1-6 and V is TRBV7-9; 8 bases align to TRBD1. The CDR3 extends over 16 amino acids. Looked up from germline, CDR1 is SEHNR and CDR2 is FQNEAQ (reference sequence). The ends lost 3 bases at V and 4 bases at J; junction bases unmatched: 5. DNA of the CDR3: TGTGCCAGCAGCTTCGGACAGGGATTTTATAATTCACCCCTCCACTTT. It translates to CASSFGQGFYNSPLHF. The full variable domain, its missing parts supplied by reference TRBV7-9 and TRBJ1-6, is DTGVSQNPRHKITKRGQNVTFRCDPISEHNRLYWYRQTLGQGPEFLTYFQNEAQLEKSRLLSDRFSAERPKGSFSTLEIQRTEQGDSAMYLCASSFGQGFYNSPLHFGNGTRLTVT.

On this clone itself: This sample also contains other DNA sequences that code for the same CDR3. The gene calls are TRBV2 and TRBJ1-1, with 8 bases lining up with TRBD1. Germline V gene data show CDR1 as SNHLY and CDR2 as FYNNEI. Trimming removed 3 bases from V and 6 bases from J; junction bases left unmatched: 0. The CDR3 is 12 residues long. CDR3 bases: TGTGCCAGCAGTGAGGACAGGGCTGAAGCTTTCTTT. Translation gives CASSEDRAEAFF.

The J gene is TRBJ1-1, the V gene TRBV30; TRBD1 agrees at 8 bases. CDR3 length: 13 amino acids. The germline V gene has CDR1 GTSNPN and CDR2 SVGIG (reference sequence). V lost 3 bases to trimming and J lost 4 bases; unmatched junction nucleotides: 4. The chain's CDR3 is CAWSGQGGTEAFF. In DNA form, the CDR3 reads TGTGCCTGGAGCGGACAGGGCGGCACTGAAGCTTTCTTT. Using reference TRBV30 and TRBJ1-1 for the parts outside the CDR3, the full variable domain is SQTIHQWPATLVQPVGSPLSLECTVEGTSNPNLYWYRQAAGRGLQLLFYSVGIGQISSEVPQNLSASRPQDRQFILSSKKLLLSDSGFYLCAWSGQGGTEAFFGQGTRLTVV.